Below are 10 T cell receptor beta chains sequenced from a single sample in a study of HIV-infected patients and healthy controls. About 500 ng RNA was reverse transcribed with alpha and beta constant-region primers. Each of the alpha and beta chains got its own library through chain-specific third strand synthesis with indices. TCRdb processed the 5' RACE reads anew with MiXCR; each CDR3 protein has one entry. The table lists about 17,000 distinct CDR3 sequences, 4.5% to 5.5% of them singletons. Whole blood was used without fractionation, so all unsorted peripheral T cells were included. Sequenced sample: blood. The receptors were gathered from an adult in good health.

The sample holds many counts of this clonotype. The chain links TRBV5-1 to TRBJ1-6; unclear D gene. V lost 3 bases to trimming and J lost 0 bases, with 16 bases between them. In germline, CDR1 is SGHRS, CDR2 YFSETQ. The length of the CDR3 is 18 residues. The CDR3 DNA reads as TGCGCCAGCAGCTCGGGATTGGGAACCAGCTCCTATAATTCACCCCTCCACTTT. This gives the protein CASSSGLGTSSYNSPLHF.

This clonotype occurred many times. CDR3 loop: CASSTRQGLDTEAFF. As DNA, the CDR3 is TGCGCCAGCAGCACCAGACAGGGTCTAGACACTGAAGCTTTCTTT. J is TRBJ1-1 and V is TRBV5-1; TRBD1 agrees at 7 bases. The CDR3 is 15 amino acids. Germline-derived CDR1 and CDR2 are SGHRS and YFSETQ. The junction had 9 bases not matched to a gene; V was cut back by 4 bases and J by 3 bases.

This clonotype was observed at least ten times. CDR3 in amino acids: CSVGTGGEDEQYF. The DNA of the CDR3 is TGCAGCGTGGGGACAGGGGGCGAGGACGAGCAGTACTTC. The J gene is TRBJ2-7, the V gene TRBV29-1; 12 bases agree with TRBD1. The CDR3 has 13 residues. After removal of 6 bases from V and 5 bases from J, the junction contained 5 bases not matched to a gene. Germline V lookup: CDR1 SQVTM, CDR2 ANQGSEA.

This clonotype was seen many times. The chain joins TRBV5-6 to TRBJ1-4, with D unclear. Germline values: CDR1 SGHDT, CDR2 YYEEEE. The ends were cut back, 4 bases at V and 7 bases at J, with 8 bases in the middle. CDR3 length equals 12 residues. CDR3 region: CASSQLSEKLFF. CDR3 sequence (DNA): TGTGCCAGCAGCCAGCTCAGTGAAAAACTGTTTTTT.

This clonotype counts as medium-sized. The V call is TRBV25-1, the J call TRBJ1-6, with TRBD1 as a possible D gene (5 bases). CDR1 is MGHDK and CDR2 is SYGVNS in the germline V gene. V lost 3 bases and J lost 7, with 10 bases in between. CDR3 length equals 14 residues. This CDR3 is CASSESGYNSPLHF. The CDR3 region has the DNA TGTGCCAGCAGTGAGTCAGGGTACAATTCACCCCTCCACTTT.

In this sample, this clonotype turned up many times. CDR3 DNA: TGTGCCAGCAGTACGACTAGCGGGGGGGTTGAGCCCAAAAACATTCAGTACTTC. It codes for CASSTTSGGVEPKNIQYF. The rearrangement uses TRBV6-6 and TRBJ2-4, with 14 bases that match TRBD2. This CDR3 is built from 18 residues. The ends lost 5 bases at V and 2 bases at J; junction bases unmatched: 8. Per germline, CDR1 MNHNY and CDR2 SVGAGI (reference sequence).

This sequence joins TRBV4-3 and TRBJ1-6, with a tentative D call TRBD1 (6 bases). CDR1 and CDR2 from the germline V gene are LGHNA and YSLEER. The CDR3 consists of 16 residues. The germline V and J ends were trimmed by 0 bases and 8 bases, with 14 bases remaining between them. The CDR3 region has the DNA TGCGCCAGCAGCCAAGAGGTGGAGGACAGTGATTCACCCCTCCACTTT. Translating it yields CASSQEVEDSDSPLHF.

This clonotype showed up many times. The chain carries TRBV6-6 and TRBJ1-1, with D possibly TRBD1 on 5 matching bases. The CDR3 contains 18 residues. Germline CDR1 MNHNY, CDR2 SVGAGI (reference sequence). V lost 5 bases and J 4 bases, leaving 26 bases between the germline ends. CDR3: CASSKTQGYSLLSTEAFF. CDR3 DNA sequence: TGTGCCAGCAGTAAGACCCAGGGTTATAGTTTACTCTCCACTGAAGCTTTCTTT.

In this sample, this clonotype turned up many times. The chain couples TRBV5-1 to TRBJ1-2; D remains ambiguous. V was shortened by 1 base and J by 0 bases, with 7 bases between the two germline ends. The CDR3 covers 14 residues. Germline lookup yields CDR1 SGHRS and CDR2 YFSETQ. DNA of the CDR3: TGCGCCAGCAGCTTGACCAGCACTAACTATGGCTACACCTTC. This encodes CASSLTSTNYGYTF.

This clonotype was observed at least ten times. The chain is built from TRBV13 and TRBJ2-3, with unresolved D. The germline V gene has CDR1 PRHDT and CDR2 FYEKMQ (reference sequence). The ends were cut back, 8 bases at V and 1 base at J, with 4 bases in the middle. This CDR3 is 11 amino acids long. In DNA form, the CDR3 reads TGTGCCAGCCGCGGCACAGATACGCAGTATTTT. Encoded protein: CASRGTDTQYF.